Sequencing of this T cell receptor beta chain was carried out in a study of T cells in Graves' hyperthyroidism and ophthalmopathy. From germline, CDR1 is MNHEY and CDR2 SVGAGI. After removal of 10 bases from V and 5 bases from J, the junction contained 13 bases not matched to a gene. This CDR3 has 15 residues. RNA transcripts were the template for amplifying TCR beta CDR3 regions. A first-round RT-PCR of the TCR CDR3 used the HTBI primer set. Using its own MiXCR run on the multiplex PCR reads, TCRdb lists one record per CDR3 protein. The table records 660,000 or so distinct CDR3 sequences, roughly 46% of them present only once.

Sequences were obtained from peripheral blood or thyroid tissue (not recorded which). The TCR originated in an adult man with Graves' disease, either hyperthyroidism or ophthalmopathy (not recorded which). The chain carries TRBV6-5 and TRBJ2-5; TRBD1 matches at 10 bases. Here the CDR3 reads CAISSQGQGLETQYF. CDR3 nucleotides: TGTGCCATCAGCAGCCAGGGACAGGGGTTGGAGACCCAGTACTTC.